A single T cell receptor beta chain is shown here with its context. The CDR3 is 22 residues long. Germline CDR1 KGHSH, CDR2 LQKENI. Trimming stripped 1 base from V and 1 base from J, with 28 bases between. The sample originates from a study of blood T cell repertoires in COVID-19. Study-wide background: Sites across the United States, Italy and Spain contributed samples from acute and convalescent COVID-19. PBMCs, B-cell-depleted T cells, or T cells provided the cDNA or gDNA that made up the material.

As processed by the authors: Reference gene primer amplification yielded estimated nucleated cell counts. Repertoires were generated with immunoSEQ multiplex PCR, while TCRdb's copy carries only in-frame clones and drops some. V, J and clone size are those of that table, while D and trimming were read from the DNA. Of some 98,000 clones in the sample, roughly four fifths were seen once. V and J are TRBV18 and TRBJ2-2, with D perhaps TRBD2 (6 bases). The sample was peripheral blood. This clonotype was sampled from a man between 65 and 80 years old with acute or convalescent COVID-19. CDR3 sequence reads: CASSPRILASASGGLNTGELFF. The CDR3 region has the DNA TGTGCCAGCTCACCACGGATTTTAGCTAGCGCTTCTGGTGGACTGAACACCGGGGAGCTGTTTTTT.